The clone carrying this TCR beta chain was observed a few times. The CDR3 runs to 17 residues. Germline V gene data show CDR1 as SGHRS and CDR2 as YFSETQ. The ends lost 0 bases at V and 8 bases at J; junction bases unmatched: 10. Those with hyperthyroidism were 18 to 65 years old, newly diagnosed, and ill for under 2 months. Exclusion followed for patients with uncontrolled infection, other autoimmune disease, pregnancy or lactation. The study collected blood at first hyperthyroidism diagnosis, before any ophthalmopathy symptoms arose. The source of the PBMCs was more than 9.5 ml of fresh peripheral blood. The data belong to a study of T cells in Graves' hyperthyroidism and ophthalmopathy. RNA transcripts gave rise to amplified TCR beta CDR3 regions. The study used the HTBI primer set for a first-round RT-PCR of the TCR CDR3. MiXCR, applied by TCRdb to the multiplex PCR reads, yields one record per CDR3 protein. This sample has 550,000 to 850,000 distinct CDR3 sequences, with 18% found just once.

What was sequenced was blood. The sequence came from a woman aged 45-60 years with Graves' hyperthyroidism that later progressed to Graves' ophthalmopathy. V usage is TRBV5-1 and J usage is TRBJ2-1, with 11 bases identical to TRBD2. The CDR3 protein is CASSLELLAGGSDEQFF. CDR3 nucleotide sequence: TGCGCCAGCAGCTTGGAATTGCTAGCGGGGGGCTCGGATGAGCAGTTCTTC.